This T cell receptor (beta chain) originates from a study of cytomegalovirus exposure and HLA in healthy donors. Study-wide points: Presence/absence results assume similar sequencing depth per donor, which may not hold.

PCR involved 60 Vbeta and 13 Jbeta primers. The table came from immunoSEQ multiplex PCR; TCRdb's copy has only in-frame clones and leaves some out. This sample has around 150,000 clones, with around three quarters found just once. Between the trimmed V and J ends, which lost 5 bases and 8 bases, there was a span of 12 bases. Looked up from germline, CDR1 is SEHNR and CDR2 is FQNEAQ (reference sequence). The CDR3 consists of 12 residues. In this sample, this clone turned up a few times. What it recognizes is unknown. The sample was PBMCs. This sequence originates from a man aged 35 to 55 in good health and CMV-seropositive. The V gene is TRBV7-9, the J gene TRBJ1-1, with D maybe TRBD1 (5 bases). CDR3 DNA sequence: TGTGCCAGCAGCCGAGACAGCTCGGAAGCTTTCTTT. Translated, it gives CASSRDSSEAFF.